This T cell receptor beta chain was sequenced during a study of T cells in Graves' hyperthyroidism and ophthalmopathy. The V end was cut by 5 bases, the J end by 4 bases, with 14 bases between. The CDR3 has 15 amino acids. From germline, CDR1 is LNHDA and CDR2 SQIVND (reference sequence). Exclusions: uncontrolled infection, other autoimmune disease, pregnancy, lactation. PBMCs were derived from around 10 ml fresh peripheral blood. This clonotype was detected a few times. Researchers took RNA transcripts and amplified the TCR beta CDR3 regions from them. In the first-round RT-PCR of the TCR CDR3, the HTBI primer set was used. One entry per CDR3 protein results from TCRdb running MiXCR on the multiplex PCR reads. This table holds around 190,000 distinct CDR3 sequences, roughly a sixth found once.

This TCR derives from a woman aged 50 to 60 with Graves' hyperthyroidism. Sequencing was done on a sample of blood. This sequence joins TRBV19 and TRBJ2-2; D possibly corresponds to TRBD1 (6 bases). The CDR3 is CASSPPGTRTGELFF. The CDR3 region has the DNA TGTGCCAGTAGTCCCCCGGGGACACGCACCGGGGAGCTGTTTTTT.